Presented here are 31 T cell receptor beta chains from one specimen sequenced in a study of OX40 agonist ivuxolimab in advanced cancers. TCRdb's copy holds only in-frame clones and misses some; the assay was immunoSEQ multiplex PCR. The sample has about 70,000 clones, roughly 80% seen once. This sample comprised CD4+ or CD8+ T cells sorted from blood, obtained in a trial of the OX40 agonist ivuxolimab. The receptors shown here come from an adult with an advanced solid tumor such as melanoma, head and neck, liver or kidney cancer.

V usage is TRBV18 and J usage is TRBJ2-6; 11 nucleotides line up with TRBD1. CDR1 KGHSH and CDR2 LQKENI come from the germline V gene. Trimming cost V 0 bases and J 2 bases; bases outside gene matches: 3. This CDR3 is 18 amino acids long. The DNA for the CDR3 is TGTGCCAGCTCACCACCCGGGACAGGGGGAGCTGGGGCCAACGTCCTGACTTTC. Protein sequence: CASSPPGTGGAGANVLTF. Based on the CDR3 plus reference TRBV18 and TRBJ2-6, the full variable domain is NAGVMQNPRHLVRRRGQEARLRCSPMKGHSHVYWYRQLPEEGLKFMVYLQKENIIDESGMPKERFSAEFPKEGPSILRIQQVVRGDSAAYFCASSPPGTGGAGANVLTFGAGSRLTVL.

Details on this clone: The same CDR3 is also encoded by other DNA sequences in this sample. The V and J genes are TRBV9 and TRBJ2-1, with unresolved D. Germline CDR1 and CDR2: SGDLS and YYNGEE. The CDR3 is 15 residues long. The V end was cut by 2 bases, the J end by 0 bases, with 9 bases between. In nucleotides, the CDR3 is TGTGCCAGCAGCGTTGTTTGGGGCTCCTACAATGAGCAGTTCTTC. Protein sequence: CASSVVWGSYNEQFF.

The chain has TRBV5-1 and TRBJ1-6, with D hard to call. Germline V lookup: CDR1 SGHRS, CDR2 YFSETQ. The CDR3 loop spans 14 amino acids. Trimming shortened V by 4 bases and J by 9 bases, and 14 bases separated the two germline ends. The CDR3, as DNA: TGCGCCAGCAGCCCCGGGGAAAGGGCTTCACCCCTCCACTTT. It yields the protein CASSPGERASPLHF.

This chain uses TRBV6-1 with TRBJ1-2; D call uncertain. The germline V gene has CDR1 MNHNS and CDR2 SASEGT. With 8 bases removed from V and 5 bases from J, the gap between germline ends came to 9 bases. The CDR3 runs 11 residues. This CDR3 is CASGPGYGYTF. CDR3 in DNA: TGTGCCAGCGGCCCCGGGTATGGCTACACCTTC.

The CDR3 DNA is TGTGCCAGCACCCCGGGGGGGTTGGGGGAGACCCAGTACTTC. The encoded protein is CASTPGGLGETQYF. The chain couples TRBV6-6 to TRBJ2-5, with 8 bases fitting TRBD2. Germline values: CDR1 MNHNY, CDR2 SVGAGI (reference sequence). The V segment lost 7 bases and the J segment 5 bases; nucleotides outside the gene matches: 9. The CDR3 contains 14 residues.

This clone occurred many times. The gene calls are TRBV20-1 and TRBJ1-5; no clear D. Deletions cut 2 bases from V and 7 bases from J, with 6 bases between. This CDR3 contains 11 residues. Germline CDR1 reads DFQATT; CDR2 reads SNEGSKA (reference sequence). The CDR3 DNA is TGCAGTGCTAGATTAGGGCAGCCCCAGCATTTT. This sequence encodes CSARLGQPQHF.

This clone was seen only once. The chain uses TRBV7-8 and TRBJ1-5; no firm D call. The CDR3 length is 15 residues. Germline CDR1 SGHVS, CDR2 FQNEAQ. Trimming pared 4 bases from V and 1 base from J, leaving 11 bases between. The CDR3 loop reads CASSSDQLSNQPQHF. CDR3 in DNA: TGTGCCAGCAGCTCTGACCAGCTAAGCAATCAGCCCCAGCATTTT.

In this sample, this clone turned up once. V usage is TRBV9 and J usage is TRBJ1-1; 7 bases are shared with TRBD1. The CDR3 has 15 residues. Trimming removed 3 bases from V and 2 bases from J; junction bases left unmatched: 7. CDR1 is SGDLS, CDR2 YYNGEE, per germline. The chain's CDR3 is CASSGQGIPNTEAFF. The CDR3, as DNA: TGTGCCAGCAGCGGACAGGGTATCCCTAACACTGAAGCTTTCTTT.

The chain has TRBV5-1 and TRBJ1-2; TRBD1 might be the D (5 bases). V was shortened by 0 bases and J by 3 bases, with 15 bases between the two germline ends. The germline gives CDR1 SGHRS, CDR2 YFSETQ. The CDR3 has 16 amino acids. CDR3 region: CASSLGATGPDYGYTF. CDR3 DNA sequence: TGCGCCAGCAGCTTGGGGGCGACGGGGCCTGACTATGGCTACACCTTC.

V is TRBV27 and J is TRBJ2-5; a possible D gene is TRBD1 (6 bases). The CDR3 spans 14 residues. Between the trimmed V and J ends, which lost 3 bases and 5 bases, there was a span of 13 bases. Per the germline V gene, CDR1 is MNHEY and CDR2 is SMNVEV (reference sequence). For the CDR3, the DNA is TGTGCCAGCAGTTTTTCCGGGACACGGGAGACCCAGTACTTC. As protein: CASSFSGTRETQYF.

V is TRBV6-5 and J is TRBJ1-5; 12 bases are shared with TRBD1. This CDR3 has 15 residues. Trimming at V came to 5 bases and at J to 6 bases, leaving 5 bases not matched to a gene. The V gene's germline CDR1 is MNHEY and CDR2 SVGAGI. The CDR3: CASSGDRGPSQPQHF. CDR3 bases: TGTGCCAGCAGTGGGGACAGGGGGCCGAGTCAGCCCCAGCATTTT.

This rearrangement joins TRBV6-1 to TRBJ1-2, with 7 bases fitting TRBD1. Germline V CDR1 and CDR2: MNHNS, SASEGT. Trimming cost V 8 bases and J 4 bases; bases outside gene matches: 10. This CDR3 comprises 14 residues. The CDR3 reads CASGQTGWGYGYTF. Written as DNA, the CDR3 is TGTGCCAGCGGTCAGACAGGGTGGGGCTATGGCTACACCTTC.

Concerning this clone: The same CDR3 can be traced to other DNA sequences in this sample. The chain has TRBV13 and TRBJ1-5; D not certain. The germline CDR1 and CDR2 sequences are PRHDT and FYEKMQ (reference sequence). Trimming stripped 3 bases from V and 3 bases from J, with 6 bases between. The CDR3 is 13 residues long. CDR3 DNA: TGTGCCAGCAGCTTCGGGTCCAATCAGCCCCAGCATTTT. This encodes CASSFGSNQPQHF.

V gene TRBV7-2 combines with J gene TRBJ1-2, with 7 bases identical to TRBD1. The CDR3 is made up of 12 amino acids. In germline, CDR1 is SGHTA, CDR2 FQGNSA. V was pared by 11 bases and J by 8 bases, with 11 bases of the junction left unmatched. The CDR3 DNA reads TGTGCCCAGGATATGGCAGGGGGAGGCTACACCTTC. Its protein product is CAQDMAGGGYTF.

The chain links TRBV6-6 to TRBJ2-3, with D possibly TRBD1 on 5 matching bases. The germline gives CDR1 MNHNY, CDR2 SVGAGI (reference sequence). V lost 8 bases, J lost 1 base, and 19 bases lay in between. The CDR3 has 16 amino acids. CDR3 DNA: TGTGCCAGCCTCTTCGACCGGGTAGGGGGCACAGATACGCAGTATTTT. Translating gives CASLFDRVGGTDTQYF.

This chain connects TRBV14 to TRBJ2-6; tentatively, D is TRBD1 (5 bases). The germline CDR1 and CDR2 sequences are SGHDN and FVKESK. The CDR3 totals 15 residues. Between the trimmed V and J ends, which lost 2 bases and 4 bases, there was a span of 9 bases. CDR3 DNA: TGTGCCAGCAGCCAAACGACAGCCGGGGCCAACGTCCTGACTTTC. Translation: CASSQTTAGANVLTF.

This rearrangement joins TRBV6-1 to TRBJ2-5; D gene uncertain. CDR3 length: 13 amino acids. V shed 8 bases and J shed 4 bases, with 14 bases lying between them. The V gene's germline CDR1 is MNHNS and CDR2 SASEGT. CDR3 loop: CASSVGYRETQYF. In nucleotides, the CDR3 is TGTGCCAGCTCTGTAGGGTACCGAGAGACCCAGTACTTC.

The CDR3 spells CATRDRGTRNTEAFF. CDR3 DNA sequence: TGTGCCACCCGGGACAGGGGGACTCGGAACACTGAAGCTTTCTTT. The gene calls are TRBV19 and TRBJ1-1, with 11 nucleotides matching TRBD1. Germline V gene lookup returns CDR1 LNHDA and CDR2 SQIVND (reference sequence). The CDR3 is 15 residues long. With V trimmed by 10 bases and J by 1 base, 8 bases remained unmatched.

This chain links TRBV6-1 with TRBJ1-2; 9 bases are a match to TRBD1. Germline V gene data show CDR1 as MNHNS and CDR2 as SASEGT. The CDR3 is made up of 14 amino acids. V was pared by 8 bases and J by 4 bases, with 8 bases of the junction left unmatched. The CDR3 DNA is TGTGCCAGCGGCGGACAGGGGCCTATCTATGGCTACACCTTC. Protein: CASGGQGPIYGYTF.

This clone appeared a few times. The V and J genes are TRBV23-1 and TRBJ2-3; the D gene is possibly TRBD2 (5 bases). TRBV23-1 is assigned to the ORF class and has an uncertain function. This CDR3 spans 17 amino acids. Trimming stripped 4 bases from V and 2 bases from J, with 19 bases between. For the CDR3, the DNA is TGCGCCAGCAGTCCAGCTCACGGGGATCAGTCCACAGATACGCAGTATTTT. Protein product: CASSPAHGDQSTDTQYF.

The V call is TRBV15, the J call TRBJ2-3, with 13 bases aligning to TRBD2. Germline CDR1 reads LNHNV; CDR2 reads YYDKDF (reference sequence). The CDR3 runs to 18 residues. V lost 5 bases and J lost 7; bases outside the gene matches: 15. CDR3 DNA sequence: TGTGCCACCAGCGAGTTTTACGTAACTAGCGGGGGGGTGCATACGCAGTATTTT. It translates to CATSEFYVTSGGVHTQYF.

The chain recombines TRBV19 with TRBJ2-3, with D possibly matching TRBD1 (6 bases). The CDR3 totals 15 residues. Looked up from germline, CDR1 is LNHDA and CDR2 is SQIVND (reference sequence). V was pared by 7 bases and J by 5 bases, with 19 bases between. This CDR3 is CASTQGPQVGDTQYF. DNA for the CDR3: TGTGCCAGTACTCAGGGGCCCCAGGTGGGAGATACGCAGTATTTT.

The chain links TRBV14 to TRBJ2-6, with 9 positions matching TRBD2. Trimming cost V 0 bases and J 1 base; bases outside gene matches: 4. Germline values: CDR1 SGHDN, CDR2 FVKESK. The CDR3 has 18 amino acids. The CDR3 here is CASSQEFLAGSGANVLTF. In DNA, the CDR3 is TGTGCCAGCAGCCAAGAGTTCCTAGCGGGATCTGGGGCCAACGTCCTGACTTTC.

The rearrangement joins TRBV5-4 to TRBJ2-2; 7 bases are shared with TRBD2. The V segment lost 3 bases and the J segment 3 bases; nucleotides outside the gene matches: 14. Germline V CDR1 and CDR2: SGHNT, YYREEE (reference sequence). This CDR3 has 18 amino acids. The CDR3 region has the DNA TGTGCCAGCAGCTCAGCCTTCGGGGAGCGGGGATACACCGGGGAGCTGTTTTTT. It yields the protein CASSSAFGERGYTGELFF.

V usage is TRBV5-8 and J usage is TRBJ2-3; the match to TRBD2 covers 9 bases. CDR3 size: 16 residues. With V trimmed by 2 bases and J by 3 bases, 7 bases remained unmatched. CDR1 and CDR2 (germline): SGHTS, YDEGEE. The CDR3 DNA reads as TGTGCCAGCAGCTTCGAGGGTCTAGCGGGGACAGATACGCAGTATTTT. Its protein is CASSFEGLAGTDTQYF.

The V gene is TRBV2, the J gene TRBJ2-2, with no clear D. There are 14 residues in the CDR3. Looked up from germline, CDR1 is SNHLY and CDR2 is FYNNEI. V was trimmed by 8 bases and J by 6 bases, leaving 16 bases between them. For the CDR3, the DNA is TGTGCCAGCGATCCCGTGGGTCGGGCCGGGGAGCTGTTTTTT. Translation gives CASDPVGRAGELFF.

By share of the sample, this clone is medium-sized (0.01 to 0.1%). The chain couples TRBV10-2 to TRBJ2-1; no clear D gene. The CDR3 spans 15 residues. Germline V gives CDR1 WSHSY, CDR2 SAAADI. The V end was cut by 0 bases, the J end by 0 bases, with 6 bases between. The CDR3 spells CASSESMSSYNEQFF. The CDR3, as DNA: TGCGCCAGCAGTGAGTCAATGAGCTCCTACAATGAGCAGTTCTTC.

CDR3 amino acids: CASSQQGTGNSYEQYF. The CDR3 coding sequence is TGTGCCAGCAGCCAGCAAGGGACAGGGAATTCCTACGAGCAGTACTTC. The genes are TRBV7-2 and TRBJ2-7; 9 bases match TRBD1. CDR3 size: 16 residues. In germline, CDR1 is SGHTA, CDR2 FQGNSA. The trim removed 5 bases at V and 1 base at J, leaving 9 bases unmatched.

In the case of this clone: Relative to the germline gene, one junction end is altered; a read error may explain this. This chain joins TRBV5-1 and TRBJ2-3; D ambiguous. Germline V gene lookup returns CDR1 SGHRS and CDR2 YFSETQ. CDR3 length equals 14 residues. CDR3 coding DNA: TGCGGCAGCGTGGCCGGATCTGGGACAGATACGCAGTATTTT. As protein: CGSVAGSGTDTQYF.

The V gene is TRBV28, the J gene TRBJ1-1, with 7 nucleotides matching TRBD1. CDR3 length equals 12 residues. After removal of 7 bases from V and 11 bases from J, the junction contained 10 bases not matched to a gene. Germline CDR1 and CDR2: MDHEN and SYDVKM. CDR3 residues: CASTQDREGAFF. The CDR3 DNA follows: TGTGCCAGCACTCAAGACAGGGAGGGCGCTTTCTTT.

The rearrangement uses TRBV5-1 and TRBJ2-7; 12 bases are shared with TRBD1. V lost 7 bases to trimming and J lost 5 bases; unmatched junction nucleotides: 4. Germline V gene data show CDR1 as SGHRS and CDR2 as YFSETQ. The CDR3 runs 13 residues. CDR3 region: CASGTGGEHEQYF. For the CDR3, the DNA is TGCGCCAGCGGGACAGGGGGCGAGCACGAGCAGTACTTC.